These 7 T cell receptor beta chains came from one sample sequenced in a study of blood T cell repertoires in COVID-19. Libraries were prepared by immunoSEQ multiplex PCR; TCRdb keeps only in-frame clonotypes and omits some of them. Of 150,000 to 200,000 clones listed, around four fifths are singletons. The sequenced sample was peripheral blood. The receptors were gathered from a woman aged 25 to 39 with acute or convalescent COVID-19.

The gene calls are TRBV20-1 and TRBJ1-2; 7 bases line up with TRBD1. J gave up 6 bases and V 3 bases, and 1 base lay outside the gene matches. Germline CDR1 is DFQATT and CDR2 is SNEGSKA (reference sequence). CDR3 length: 11 residues. CDR3 bases: TGCAGTGCTAGCGGGACAGATGGCTACACCTTC. This gives the protein CSASGTDGYTF.

CDR3 amino acids: CASEFRDRFYGYTF. The CDR3 nucleotides read TGTGCCAGTGAATTCCGGGACAGATTCTATGGCTACACCTTC. The chain carries TRBV19 and TRBJ1-2; 7 positions match TRBD1. V lost 8 bases to trimming and J lost 4 bases; unmatched junction nucleotides: 10. The V gene's germline CDR1 is LNHDA and CDR2 SQIVND (reference sequence). The CDR3 has 14 residues.

The chain couples TRBV4-3 to TRBJ2-1; TRBD2 agrees at 12 bases. The V and J ends lost 2 bases and 7 bases, in that order; junction bases with no gene match: 0. The CDR3 is 14 amino acids. Germline V lookup: CDR1 LGHNA, CDR2 YSLEER. CDR3 region: CASSQLAGGNEQFF. For the CDR3, the DNA is TGCGCCAGCAGCCAACTAGCGGGGGGGAATGAGCAGTTCTTC.

The chain links TRBV19 to TRBJ1-5, with 7 positions matching TRBD1. The CDR3 loop spans 15 amino acids. Germline V gene sequence: CDR1 LNHDA, CDR2 SQIVND (reference sequence). V trimming: 1 base; J trimming: 7 bases; junction bases outside the gene matches: 7. CDR3 residues: CASSIAWAGGQPQHF. The CDR3 coding sequence is TGTGCCAGTAGTATAGCTTGGGCAGGGGGACAGCCCCAGCATTTT.

This clone was recorded once. The chain combines TRBV21-1 with TRBJ1-2; the table's TRBD1 call for D was not verified on the DNA. TRBV21-1 is an annotated pseudogene. The CDR3 totals 15 residues. CDR3 protein: CASSKAGRALYGYTF. The CDR3 nucleotides are TGTGCCAGCAGCAAAGCCGGCAGGGCCCTCTATGGCTACACCTTC.

This rearrangement joins TRBV6-6 to TRBJ1-3, with D perhaps matching TRBD1 (6 bases). The CDR3 spans 14 residues. Looked up from germline, CDR1 is MNHNY and CDR2 is SVGAGI (reference sequence). V lost 4 bases and J 6 bases, leaving 13 bases between the germline ends. CDR3 sequence: CASSSLTGQNTIYF. The CDR3 DNA reads TGTGCCAGCAGTTCCTTGACAGGACAAAACACCATATATTTT.

The genes are TRBV29-1 and TRBJ1-1; 7 nucleotides agree with TRBD1. The V segment lost 8 bases and the J segment 1 base; nucleotides outside the gene matches: 4. CDR1 and CDR2 (germline): SQVTM, ANQGSEA. The CDR3 covers 12 residues. The CDR3, as DNA: TGCAGCATAGACAGGGCGAACACTGAAGCTTTCTTT. Protein: CSIDRANTEAFF.